This TCR beta chain was sequenced for a study of CD8 T cells in ankylosing spondylitis. Study conclusions and caveats: One TCR beta motif, made up of under ten highly homologous variants, appeared characteristic of ankylosing spondylitis blood. Matched ankylosing spondylitis synovial fluid reportedly contained a significantly enriched population of disease-linked clones. Prior work had noted some motif variants in reactive arthritis blood and synovial fluid.

This clonotype was found many times. Its target is unknown. Using its own MiXCR run on the 5' RACE reads, TCRdb lists one record per CDR3 protein. The sample contains 450,000 to 550,000 distinct CDR3 sequences, about 5% of which appear only once. Deletions cut 1 base from V and 3 bases from J, with 13 bases between. Germline V lookup: CDR1 SGHTA, CDR2 FQGNSA. This CDR3 is built from 15 residues. This receptor was identified in a male donor with ankylosing spondylitis. This chain connects TRBV7-2 to TRBJ2-7, with D perhaps TRBD1 or TRBD2 (5 bases each). Sequenced material: blood, either unsorted or a sorted T cell fraction (not recorded which). The CDR3 DNA follows: TGTGCCAGCAGCTTAGTGGCAGGGACCTTCTACGAGCAGTACTTC. Translating gives CASSLVAGTFYEQYF.